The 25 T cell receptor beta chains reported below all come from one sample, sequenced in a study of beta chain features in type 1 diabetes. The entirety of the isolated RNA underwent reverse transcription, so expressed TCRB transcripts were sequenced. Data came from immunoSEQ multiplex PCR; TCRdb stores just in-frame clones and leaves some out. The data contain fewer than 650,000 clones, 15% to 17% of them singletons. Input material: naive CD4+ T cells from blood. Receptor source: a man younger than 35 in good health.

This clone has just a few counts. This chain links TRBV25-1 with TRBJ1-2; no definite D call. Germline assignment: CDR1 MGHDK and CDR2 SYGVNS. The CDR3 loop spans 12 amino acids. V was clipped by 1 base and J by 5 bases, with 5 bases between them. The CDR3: CASSESGYGYTF. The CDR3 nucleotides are TGTGCCAGCAGTGAATCCGGTTATGGCTACACCTTC.

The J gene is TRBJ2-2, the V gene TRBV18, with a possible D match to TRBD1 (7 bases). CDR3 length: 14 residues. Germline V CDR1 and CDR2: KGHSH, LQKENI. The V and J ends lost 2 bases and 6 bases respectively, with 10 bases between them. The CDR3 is CASSPAGGPGELFF. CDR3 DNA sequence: TGTGCCAGCTCACCAGCAGGGGGGCCCGGGGAGCTGTTTTTT.

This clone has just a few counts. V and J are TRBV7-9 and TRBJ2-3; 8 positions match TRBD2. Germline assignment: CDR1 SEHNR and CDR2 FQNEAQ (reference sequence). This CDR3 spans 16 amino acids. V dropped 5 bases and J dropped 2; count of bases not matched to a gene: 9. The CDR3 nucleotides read TGTGCCAGCAGCCCTAAACTAGCGGAGTACACAGATACGCAGTATTTT. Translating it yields CASSPKLAEYTDTQYF.

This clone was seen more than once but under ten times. The CDR3 bases are TGCAGCGGTGGGACAGAATACTATGGCTACACCTTC. Translating it yields CSGGTEYYGYTF. The chain couples TRBV29-1 to TRBJ1-2, with TRBD1 matching 7 bases. CDR1 SQVTM and CDR2 ANQGSEA come from the germline V gene. V lost 7 bases, J lost 3 bases, and 5 bases stayed unmatched. The CDR3 spans 12 residues.

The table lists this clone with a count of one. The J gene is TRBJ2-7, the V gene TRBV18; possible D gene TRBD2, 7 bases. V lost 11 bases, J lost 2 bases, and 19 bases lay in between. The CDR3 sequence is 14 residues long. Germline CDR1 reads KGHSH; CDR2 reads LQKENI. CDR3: CASQRGRDTYEQYF. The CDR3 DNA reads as TGTGCCTCCCAGCGGGGCAGGGACACCTACGAGCAGTACTTC.

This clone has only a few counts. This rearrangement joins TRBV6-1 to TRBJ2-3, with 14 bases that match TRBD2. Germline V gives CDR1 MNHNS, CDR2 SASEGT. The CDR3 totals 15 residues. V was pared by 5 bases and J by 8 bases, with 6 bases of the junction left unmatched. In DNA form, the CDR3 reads TGTGCCAGCAGTTTGACTAGCGGGAGGGGGGGTACGCAGTATTTT. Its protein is CASSLTSGRGGTQYF.

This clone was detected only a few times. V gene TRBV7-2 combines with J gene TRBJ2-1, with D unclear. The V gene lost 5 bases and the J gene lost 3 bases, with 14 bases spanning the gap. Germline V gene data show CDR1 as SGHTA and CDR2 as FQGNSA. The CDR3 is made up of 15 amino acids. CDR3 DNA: TGTGCCAGCAGCACGAGACCAAGTGGCTACAATGAGCAGTTCTTC. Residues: CASSTRPSGYNEQFF.

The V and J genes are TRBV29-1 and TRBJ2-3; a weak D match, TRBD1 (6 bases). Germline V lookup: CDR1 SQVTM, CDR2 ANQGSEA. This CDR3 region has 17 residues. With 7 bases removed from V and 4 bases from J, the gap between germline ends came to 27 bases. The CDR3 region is CSGILVGGVVLPDTQYF. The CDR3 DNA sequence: TGCAGCGGGATTTTGGTTGGGGGCGTCGTGTTACCAGATACGCAGTATTTT.

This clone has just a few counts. Here the CDR3 reads CASSPLTGLSYNEQFF. DNA of the CDR3: TGTGCCAGCAGTCCATTGACGGGTCTCTCCTACAATGAGCAGTTCTTC. The V gene is TRBV28, the J gene TRBJ2-1; D is undetermined. V shed 5 bases and J shed 0 bases, with 14 bases lying between them. This CDR3 has 16 residues. The germline V gene has CDR1 MDHEN and CDR2 SYDVKM.

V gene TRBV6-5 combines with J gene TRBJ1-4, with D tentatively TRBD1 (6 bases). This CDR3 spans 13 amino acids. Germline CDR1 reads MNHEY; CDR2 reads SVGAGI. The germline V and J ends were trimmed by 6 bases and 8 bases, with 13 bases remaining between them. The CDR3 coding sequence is TGTGCCAGCAGCAGAGGGGGTAGGGAAAAACTGTTTTTT. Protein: CASSRGGREKLFF.

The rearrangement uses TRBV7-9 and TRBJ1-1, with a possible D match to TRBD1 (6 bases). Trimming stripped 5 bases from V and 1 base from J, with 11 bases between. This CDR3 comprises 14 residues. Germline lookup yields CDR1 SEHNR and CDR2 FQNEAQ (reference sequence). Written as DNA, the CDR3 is TGTGCCAGCAGCCCCCGGACAGCGAACACTGAAGCTTTCTTT. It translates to CASSPRTANTEAFF.

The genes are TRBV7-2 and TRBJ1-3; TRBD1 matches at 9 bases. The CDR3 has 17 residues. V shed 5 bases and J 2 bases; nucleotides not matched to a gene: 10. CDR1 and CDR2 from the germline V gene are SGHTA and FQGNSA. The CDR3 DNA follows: TGTGCCAGCAGCCCCCGGGACAGGGTTGGGACTGGAAACACCATATATTTT. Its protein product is CASSPRDRVGTGNTIYF.

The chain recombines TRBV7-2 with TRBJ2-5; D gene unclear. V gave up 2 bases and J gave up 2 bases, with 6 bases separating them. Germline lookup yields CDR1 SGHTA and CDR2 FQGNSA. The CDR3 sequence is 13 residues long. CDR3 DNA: TGTGCCAGCAGCTTAACAATTCAAGAGACCCAGTACTTC. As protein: CASSLTIQETQYF.

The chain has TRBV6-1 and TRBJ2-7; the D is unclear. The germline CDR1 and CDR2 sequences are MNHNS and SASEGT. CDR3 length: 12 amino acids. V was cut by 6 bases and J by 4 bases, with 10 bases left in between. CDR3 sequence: CASSGTKYEQYF. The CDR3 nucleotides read TGTGCCAGCAGCGGCACTAAATACGAGCAGTACTTC.

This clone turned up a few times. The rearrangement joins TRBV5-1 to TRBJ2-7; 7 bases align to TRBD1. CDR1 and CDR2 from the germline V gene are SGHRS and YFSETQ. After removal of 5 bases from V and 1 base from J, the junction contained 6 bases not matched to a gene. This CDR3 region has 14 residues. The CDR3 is CASSPGQRSYEQYF. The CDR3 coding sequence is TGCGCCAGCAGTCCGGGACAGCGGTCCTACGAGCAGTACTTC.

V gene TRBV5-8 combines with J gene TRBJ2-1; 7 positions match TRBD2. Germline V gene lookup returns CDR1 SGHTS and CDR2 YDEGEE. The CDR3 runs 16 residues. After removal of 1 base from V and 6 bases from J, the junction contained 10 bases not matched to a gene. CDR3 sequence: CASSLFWTSGSNEQFF. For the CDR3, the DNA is TGTGCCAGCAGCTTGTTTTGGACTAGTGGTTCCAATGAGCAGTTCTTC.

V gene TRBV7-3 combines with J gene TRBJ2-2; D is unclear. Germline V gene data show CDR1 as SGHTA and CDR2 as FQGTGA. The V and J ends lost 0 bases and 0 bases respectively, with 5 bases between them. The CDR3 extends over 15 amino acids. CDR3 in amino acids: CASSLTSTNTGELFF. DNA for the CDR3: TGTGCCAGCAGCTTAACTAGCACGAACACCGGGGAGCTGTTTTTT.

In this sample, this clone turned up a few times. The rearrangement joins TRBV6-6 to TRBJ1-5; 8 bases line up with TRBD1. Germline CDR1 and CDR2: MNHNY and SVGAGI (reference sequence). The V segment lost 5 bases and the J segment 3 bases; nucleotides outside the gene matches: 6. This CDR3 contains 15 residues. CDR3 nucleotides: TGTGCCAGCAGTCTAGGACAGGGTTACAATCAGCCCCAGCATTTT. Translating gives CASSLGQGYNQPQHF.

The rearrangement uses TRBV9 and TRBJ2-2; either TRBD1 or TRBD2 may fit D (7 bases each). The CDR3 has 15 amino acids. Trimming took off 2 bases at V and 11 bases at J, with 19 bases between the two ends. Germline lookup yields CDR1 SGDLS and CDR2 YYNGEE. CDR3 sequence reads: CASSVLGLGGGELFF. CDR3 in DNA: TGTGCCAGCAGCGTGTTAGGACTAGGGGGCGGTGAGCTGTTTTTT.

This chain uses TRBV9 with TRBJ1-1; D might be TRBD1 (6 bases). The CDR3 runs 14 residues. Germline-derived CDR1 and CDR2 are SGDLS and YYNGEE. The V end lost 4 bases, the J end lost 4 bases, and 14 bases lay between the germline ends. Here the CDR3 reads CASSLSGVGTEAFF. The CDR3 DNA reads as TGTGCCAGCAGCCTTTCAGGGGTGGGCACTGAAGCTTTCTTT.

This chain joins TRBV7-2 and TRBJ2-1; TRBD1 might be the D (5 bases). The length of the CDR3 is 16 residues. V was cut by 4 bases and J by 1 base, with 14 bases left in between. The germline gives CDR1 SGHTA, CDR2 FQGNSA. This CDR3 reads CASSSSGQGSYNEQFF. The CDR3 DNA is TGTGCCAGCAGCTCAAGTGGGCAGGGTTCCTACAATGAGCAGTTCTTC.

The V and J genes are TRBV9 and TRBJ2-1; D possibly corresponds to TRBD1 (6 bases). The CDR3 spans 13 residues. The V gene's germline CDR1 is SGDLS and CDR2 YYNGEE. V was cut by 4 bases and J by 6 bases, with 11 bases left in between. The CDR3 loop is CASSKTGTNEQFF. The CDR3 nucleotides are TGTGCCAGCAGCAAAACAGGGACCAATGAGCAGTTCTTC. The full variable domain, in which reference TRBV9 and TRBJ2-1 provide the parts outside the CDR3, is DSGVTQTPKHLITATGQRVTLRCSPRSGDLSVYWYQQSLDQGLQFLIQYYNGEERAKGNILERFSAQQFPDLHSELNLSSLELGDSALYFCASSKTGTNEQFFGPGTRLTVL.

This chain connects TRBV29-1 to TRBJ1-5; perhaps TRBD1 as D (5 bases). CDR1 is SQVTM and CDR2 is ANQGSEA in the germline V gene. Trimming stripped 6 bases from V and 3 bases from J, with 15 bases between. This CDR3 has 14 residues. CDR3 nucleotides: TGCAGCGTAGTTATCGGGACGGTCAATCAGCCCCAGCATTTT. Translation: CSVVIGTVNQPQHF.

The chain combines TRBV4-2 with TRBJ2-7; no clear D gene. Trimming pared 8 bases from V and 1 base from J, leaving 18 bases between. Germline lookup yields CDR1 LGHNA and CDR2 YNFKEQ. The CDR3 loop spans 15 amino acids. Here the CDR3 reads CASLHYKGQSYEQYF. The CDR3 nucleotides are TGTGCCAGCCTCCATTACAAGGGTCAATCCTACGAGCAGTACTTC.

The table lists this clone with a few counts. Written as DNA, the CDR3 is TGCGCCAGCAGCCAAGCCCTAGGACAGGGGGCGAAGGCTCATGAAAAACTGTTTTTT. Residues: CASSQALGQGAKAHEKLFF. The chain joins TRBV4-3 to TRBJ1-4; 11 bases line up with TRBD1. CDR1 and CDR2 (germline): LGHNA, YSLEER. The V segment lost 1 base and the J segment 6 bases; nucleotides outside the gene matches: 13. The CDR3 covers 19 residues.